The clone carrying this T cell receptor (beta chain) was found many times. This beta chain lies outside the target of a library built for alpha chains; its clone size means little. These data come from a study of spatial heterogeneity in lung cancer. Study at large: On average, each unique TCR and UMI combination appeared more than ten times in raw reads.

Every individual TCR cDNA molecule carried its own unique molecular identifier, which allowed correction of PCR and sequencing errors. TCRdb independently ran MiXCR on the 5' RACE reads; one entry per CDR3 protein. The sample contains some 16,000 distinct CDR3 sequences, around 3.3% of which appear only once. This CDR3 is 18 amino acids long. Unmatched junction bases numbered 7, after V lost 3 bases and J lost 0 bases. Germline-derived CDR1 and CDR2 are KGHDR and SFDVKD. The time point was: sample taken at primary tumor resection. The donors were 70 or so patients with non-small cell lung cancer that was early-stage and untreated. Tumor, nontumor lung or frozen PBMC supplied whole RNA that was sequenced unsorted.

The sequence was obtained from a male donor with early-stage non-small cell lung cancer. V usage is TRBV24-1 and J usage is TRBJ2-6; TRBD1 aligns across 7 bases. Sequenced material: normal lung tissue next to the tumor, taken at surgery. CDR3 sequence: CATSDPPGQTSGANVLTF. CDR3 DNA: TGTGCCACCAGTGATCCCCCGGGACAGACCTCTGGGGCCAACGTCCTGACTTTC.